Listed below are T cell receptor beta chains from one sample, sequenced in a study of beta chain features in type 1 diabetes. Clones were sequenced by immunoSEQ multiplex PCR, and TCRdb holds only the in-frame ones, with some missing. The table includes more than 100,000 clones, roughly 17% detected once. Sequencing was carried out using central memory CD4+ T cells from blood. All receptors come from a man aged 30 to 45 with type 1 diabetes. Each CDR3 is given with its conserved first and last residue. A D gene is named only where the DNA matches it firmly. Some rows mark clone size as missing; the rest say once, few, many or name a class of expanded clone.

D	size	V	J	DNA	CDR3
TRBD1	.	TRBV5-1	TRBJ2-5	TGCGCCAGCAGCGGGACTACAGGGGGCGAGACCCAGTACTTC	CASSGTTGGETQYF
.	many	TRBV29-1	TRBJ2-2	TGCAGCGTTGATGCCCAAACGAACACCGGGGAGCTGTTTTTT	CSVDAQTNTGELFF
.	few	TRBV9	TRBJ2-1	TGTGCCAGCAGCGACGGCCTCTACAATGAGCAGTTCTTC	CASSDGLYNEQFF
.	few	TRBV9	TRBJ2-7	TGTGCCAGCAGCCCGAGGCAGGGGCTCGAGCAGTACTTC	CASSPRQGLEQYF
.	.	TRBV4-3	TRBJ2-1	TGCGCCAGCAGCCGGAGACAGGAGCCTTACAATGAGCAGTTCTTC	CASSRRQEPYNEQFF
.	.	TRBV11-2	TRBJ2-7	TGTGCCAGCAGCTCCTGGGGCAATCAGCAGTACTTC	CASSSWGNQQYF
.	few	TRBV29-1	TRBJ2-1	TGCAGCGTTGTCCCTCAGATGGTGGGCTACAATGAGCAGTTCTTC	CSVVPQMVGYNEQFF
.	.	TRBV10-3	TRBJ1-5	TGTGCCATCAGTGAAGCGGGGAGGCCCAATCAGCCCCAGCATTTT	CAISEAGRPNQPQHF
TRBD2	few	TRBV6-1	TRBJ2-5	TGTGCCAGCAGTTTCAGGAGCGGGGGGCAAGAGACCCAGTACTTC	CASSFRSGGQETQYF
.	few	TRBV5-1	TRBJ2-7	TGCGCCAGCAGCTCGGGACGGGGGACCTACGAGCAGTACTTC	CASSSGRGTYEQYF
.	.	TRBV30	TRBJ1-5	TGTGCCTGGAGCGGCAGGGAACGCAATCAGCCCCAGCATTTT	CAWSGRERNQPQHF
.	few	TRBV5-4	TRBJ2-3	TGTGCCAGCAGCCCCAAAAGTAGCGGCAGCACAGATACGCAGTATTTT	CASSPKSSGSTDTQYF
.	.	TRBV6-5	TRBJ2-7	TGTGCCAGCAGTTCAGGGTCCTACGAGCAGTACTTC	CASSSGSYEQYF
.	few	TRBV5-1	TRBJ2-7	TGCGCCAGCAGCTCGGTAGAGGGCCCCTACGAGCAGTACTTC	CASSSVEGPYEQYF
.	many	TRBV25-1	TRBJ2-1	TGTGCCAGCAGTGAATACCGGGGGTCATACAATGAGCAGTTCTTC	CASSEYRGSYNEQFF
.	few	TRBV9	TRBJ2-5	TGTGCCAGCAGCGTAGCCGTCAGGGTGGAGGAGACCCAGTACTTC	CASSVAVRVEETQYF
TRBD1	few	TRBV13	TRBJ1-1	TGTGCCAGCAGCTTAATGCGGTGGAGGGGGCGATTGGACACTGAAGCTTTCTTT	CASSLMRWRGRLDTEAFF
TRBD2	.	TRBV9	TRBJ2-5	TGTGCCAGCAGCCCCGGGACTACGCGCGAGACCCAGTACTTC	CASSPGTTRETQYF
TRBD2	few	TRBV25-1	TRBJ2-5	TGTGCCAGCAGTTATACTAGCGGGGGCCACGGCGAGACCCAGTACTTC	CASSYTSGGHGETQYF
.	few	TRBV7-7	TRBJ2-1	TGTGCCAGCAGCTTAGGGCTGGGACGGACGGGCAATGAGCAGTTCTTC	CASSLGLGRTGNEQFF
.	few	TRBV4-3	TRBJ1-6	TGCGCCAGCAGCCAAGATCGGCAGGGTGATAATTCACCCCTCCACTTT	CASSQDRQGDNSPLHF
.	few	TRBV4-3	TRBJ1-1	TGCGCCAGCAGCCGCCAAACAACTATGAACACTGAAGCTTTCTTT	CASSRQTTMNTEAFF
.	.	TRBV7-2	TRBJ2-3	TGTGCCAGCAGCTTAGTCACAGGGCGAGATACGCAGTATTTT	CASSLVTGRDTQYF
.	many	TRBV2	TRBJ2-3	TGTGCCAGCAGTGGGTTAACAGGATCTTTAGGAGATACGCAGTATTTT	CASSGLTGSLGDTQYF
.	.	TRBV28	TRBJ1-2	TGTGCCAGCAGTCCTACAGGGATTAGAGGCTACACCTTC	CASSPTGIRGYTF
TRBD1	.	TRBV14	TRBJ2-3	TGTGCCAGCAGCCGAAATAAGGGGGCCGATACGCAGTATTTT	CASSRNKGADTQYF
.	.	TRBV6-1	TRBJ2-1	TGTGCCAGCGTAAGGGACTTCAGCTCCTACAATGAGCAGTTCTTC	CASVRDFSSYNEQFF
.	few	TRBV18	TRBJ2-5	TGTGCCAGCTCACCGTACCAAGAGACCCAGTACTTC	CASSPYQETQYF